This TCR beta chain was recorded in a study of blood T cell repertoires in COVID-19. As for the study in general: From the United States, Italy and Spain came samples of acute and convalescent COVID-19. The analysed material was cDNA or gDNA that came from T cells, B-cell-depleted T cells, or PBMCs.

Germline lookup yields CDR1 MNHNY and CDR2 SVGAGI (reference sequence). Trimming shortened V by 6 bases and J by 7 bases, and 12 bases separated the two germline ends. This CDR3 has 12 residues. As processed by the authors: Amplification from reference gene primers served as the basis for estimated nucleated cell counts. Measured with immunoSEQ multiplex PCR; TCRdb has only the in-frame clones, and not every one. V and J calls plus clone size are reproduced from that table; the DNA served to infer D and trimming. The repertoire holds 160,000 or so clones, with about four fifths as singletons. Sequencing was carried out using peripheral blood. The genes are TRBV6-6 and TRBJ1-1; D might be TRBD1 (6 bases). The clonotype originates from a woman of 80 years or more with acute or convalescent COVID-19. The DNA of the CDR3 is TGTGCCAGCAGCTTTACAGGGTTTGAAGCTTTCTTT. Protein: CASSFTGFEAFF.